This entry concerns a single T cell receptor (beta chain). The target antigen is unknown. The data are from a study of T cell responses to AZD1222 COVID-19 vaccine. Generated by immunoSEQ multiplex PCR, the TCRdb table keeps only in-frame clones and is missing some. This sample has 75,000 to 80,000 clones; 90% occur once, and the top ten carry over 1.1%. V shed 4 bases and J 4 bases; nucleotides not matched to a gene: 3. This CDR3 is 15 amino acids long. Germline CDR1 is LGHDT and CDR2 is YNNKEL (reference sequence). General study results and limits: Across the whole spike, CD4 TCRs peaked at regions 160-218 and 743-854.

V gene TRBV3-1 (or the pseudogene TRBV3-2) combines with J gene TRBJ2-2; 10 bases match TRBD1. This TCR was sampled from an adult who received the AZD1222 COVID-19 vaccine. The source material was peripheral blood, sampled 28 days after the second AZD1222 dose. The CDR3: CASSPGQGITGELFF. DNA for the CDR3: TGTGCCAGCAGCCCGGGACAGGGGATCACCGGGGAGCTGTTTTTT.